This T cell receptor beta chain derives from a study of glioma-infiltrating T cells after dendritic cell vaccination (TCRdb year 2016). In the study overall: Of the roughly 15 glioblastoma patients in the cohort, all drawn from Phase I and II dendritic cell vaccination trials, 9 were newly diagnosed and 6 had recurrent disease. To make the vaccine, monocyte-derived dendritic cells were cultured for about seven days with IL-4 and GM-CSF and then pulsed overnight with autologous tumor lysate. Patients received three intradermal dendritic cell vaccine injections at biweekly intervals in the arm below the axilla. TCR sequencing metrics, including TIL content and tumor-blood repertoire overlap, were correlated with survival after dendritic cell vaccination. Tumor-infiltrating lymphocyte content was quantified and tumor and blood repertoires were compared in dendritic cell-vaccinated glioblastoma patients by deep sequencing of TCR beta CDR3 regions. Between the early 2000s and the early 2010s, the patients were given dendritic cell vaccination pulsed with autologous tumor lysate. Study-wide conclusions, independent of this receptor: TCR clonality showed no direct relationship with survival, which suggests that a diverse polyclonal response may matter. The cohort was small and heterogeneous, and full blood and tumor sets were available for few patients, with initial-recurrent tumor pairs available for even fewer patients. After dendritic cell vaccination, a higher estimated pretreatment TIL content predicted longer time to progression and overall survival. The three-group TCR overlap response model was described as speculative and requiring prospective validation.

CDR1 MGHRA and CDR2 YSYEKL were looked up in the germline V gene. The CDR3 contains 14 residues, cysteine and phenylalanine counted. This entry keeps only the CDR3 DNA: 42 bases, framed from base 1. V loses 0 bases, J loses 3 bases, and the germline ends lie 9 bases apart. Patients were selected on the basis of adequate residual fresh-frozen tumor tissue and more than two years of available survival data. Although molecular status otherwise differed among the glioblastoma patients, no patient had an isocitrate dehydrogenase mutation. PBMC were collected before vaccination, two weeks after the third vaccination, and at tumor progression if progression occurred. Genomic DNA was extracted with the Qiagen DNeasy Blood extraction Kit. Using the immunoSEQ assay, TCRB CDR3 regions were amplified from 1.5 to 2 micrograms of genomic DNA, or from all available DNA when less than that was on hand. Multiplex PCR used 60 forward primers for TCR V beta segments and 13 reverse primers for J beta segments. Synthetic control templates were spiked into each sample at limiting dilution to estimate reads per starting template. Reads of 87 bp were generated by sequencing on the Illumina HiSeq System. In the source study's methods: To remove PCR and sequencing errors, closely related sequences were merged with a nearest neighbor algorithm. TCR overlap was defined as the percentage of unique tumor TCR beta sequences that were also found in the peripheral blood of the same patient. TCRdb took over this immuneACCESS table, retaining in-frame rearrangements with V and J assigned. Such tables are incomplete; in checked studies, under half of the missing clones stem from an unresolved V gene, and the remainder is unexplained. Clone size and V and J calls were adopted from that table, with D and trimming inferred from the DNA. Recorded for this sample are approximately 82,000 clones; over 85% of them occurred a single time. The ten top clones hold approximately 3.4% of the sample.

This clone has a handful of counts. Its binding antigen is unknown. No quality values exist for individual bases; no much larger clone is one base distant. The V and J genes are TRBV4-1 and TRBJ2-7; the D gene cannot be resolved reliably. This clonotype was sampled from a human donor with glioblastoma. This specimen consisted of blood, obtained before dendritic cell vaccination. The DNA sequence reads TGCGCCAGCAGCCAAGATCCAATCAACTACGAGCAGTACTTC. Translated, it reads CASSQDPINYEQYF.